Sequencing of this T cell receptor beta chain was carried out in a study of molecular identifiers for immune sequencing clone quantification. A few counts support this clonotype. The antigen remains undetermined. Study-level points and caveats: Detectable among about a million naive cells, according to reports, was Jurkat TCR RNA spiked in from one cell.

Listed TCR primers, together with previously described methods, were used for the bulk TCR libraries. From the PCR reads, TCRdb called clonotypes with MiXCR, one entry per CDR3 protein. This table holds some 93,000 distinct CDR3 sequences, over 20% found once. Sample: naive CD8+ T cells from blood, with Jurkat cell RNA spiked in. Subset in this sample: FACS-sorted CD8+CD4-CCR7+CD45RA+ naive T cells. The origin of this receptor is a human donor in good health. Some libraries in this study had Jurkat cell RNA spiked in.

CDR3 protein: CASSPIGGAEQYF. For the CDR3, the DNA is TGCGCCAGCAGCCCAATTGGGGGGGCCGAGCAGTACTTC. V is TRBV5-1 and J is TRBJ2-7; D might be TRBD2 (7 bases). The V gene lost 4 bases and the J gene lost 6 bases, with 14 bases spanning the gap. In germline, CDR1 is SGHRS, CDR2 YFSETQ. This CDR3 contains 13 residues.